The TCR beta chain under discussion was sequenced for a study of Ad26.COV2.S vaccination and SARS-CoV-2 variants. Background on the study: Ad26.COV2.S, an intramuscular injection, was given once or twice 56 days apart. Findings and limits, study-wide: A substantial breadth of spike-specific CD8+ and CD4+ T cell responses after vaccination has been reported.

Germline assignment: CDR1 MDHEN and CDR2 SYDVKM. The V end lost 6 bases, the J end lost 5 bases, and 13 bases lay between the germline ends. The CDR3 sequence is 14 residues long. Sequencing was performed with immunoSEQ multiplex PCR; in TCRdb, only in-frame clones are kept and a portion is missing. This sample carries 500,000 or so clones, approximately 90% of them seen once, and the ten largest clones take 9.5% to 15%. Treatment of the sample: some 19 received Ad26.COV2.S at low or high dose, single or two shots; about 5 received placebo; per-sample allocation not given. Repertoires come from day 63 after the first vaccine or placebo injection. Expressing Wuhan-strain SARS-CoV-2 spike, an Ad26 vector served as the vaccine. Concerning this clone itself: Its antigen is not known.

Sequencing was performed on peripheral blood, taken in a trial of Ad26.COV2.S vaccine versus placebo. The chain uses TRBV28 and TRBJ1-4, with D maybe TRBD1 (6 bases). This sequence was found in a person between 18 and 59 years old who received the Ad26.COV2.S COVID-19 vaccine or a placebo. This CDR3 reads CASSISGQNEKLFF. CDR3 bases: TGTGCCAGCAGCATCTCCGGACAGAATGAAAAACTGTTTTTT.